A single sample is the source of the 8 T cell receptor beta chains below, sequenced in a study of Ad26.COV2.S vaccination and SARS-CoV-2 variants. Treatment here: 15 to 20 received Ad26.COV2.S at low or high dose, single or two shots; a few received placebo; per-sample allocation not given. Day 63 following the first vaccine or placebo injection was when the samples were taken. Clones were read by immunoSEQ multiplex PCR, and TCRdb kept only the in-frame ones, dropping some. The sample carries hundreds of thousands of clones, about 89% recorded once. Sequenced material: peripheral blood, taken in a trial of Ad26.COV2.S vaccine versus placebo. These receptors were obtained from a person aged 18-65 years who received the Ad26.COV2.S COVID-19 vaccine or a placebo.

CDR3 loop: CASSVIPDMNTEAFF. CDR3 DNA sequence: TGTGCCAGCAGCGTTATCCCCGATATGAACACTGAAGCTTTCTTT. The chain uses TRBV9 and TRBJ1-1; no clear D gene. This CDR3 spans 15 amino acids. The germline CDR1 and CDR2 sequences are SGDLS and YYNGEE. V gave up 2 bases and J gave up 0 bases, with 11 bases separating them.

This clone occurred a few times. The rearrangement uses TRBV30 and TRBJ1-5; 8 bases agree with TRBD1. The V and J ends lost 8 bases and 4 bases, in that order; junction bases with no gene match: 7. CDR1 GTSNPN and CDR2 SVGIG come from the germline V gene (reference sequence). This CDR3 has 13 residues. The CDR3 nucleotides are TGTGCCATCGACAGGGGCGGTAATCAGCCCCAGCATTTT. It specifies CAIDRGGNQPQHF.

The chain employs TRBV20-1 and TRBJ1-2, with a tentative D call TRBD1 (6 bases). Trimming took off 3 bases at V and 5 bases at J, with 10 bases between the two ends. The length of the CDR3 is 12 residues. The germline V gene encodes CDR1 DFQATT and CDR2 SNEGSKA (reference sequence). CDR3 in DNA: TGCAGTGCTAGTCCAGGGGCATATGGCTACACCTTC. Translation gives CSASPGAYGYTF.

The rearrangement links TRBV12-3 or TRBV12-4 to TRBJ2-7; D is perhaps TRBD2 (5 bases). CDR3 length: 12 residues. V shed 3 bases and J shed 6 bases, with 9 bases lying between them. CDR3 nucleotides: TGTGCCAGCAGTTTCCTAGGGAGCGAGCAGTACTTC. Translation gives CASSFLGSEQYF.

The gene calls are TRBV19 and TRBJ2-1, with a weak D call TRBD2 (6 bases). The CDR3 has 17 amino acids. CDR1 and CDR2 from the germline V gene are LNHDA and SQIVND (reference sequence). Trimming cost V 5 bases and J 0 bases, with 17 bases left between them. CDR3 amino acids: CASSPPLGTSSYNEQFF. CDR3 DNA: TGTGCCAGTAGTCCCCCCCTTGGGACTTCCTCCTACAATGAGCAGTTCTTC.

The chain links TRBV30 to TRBJ2-5; 8 bases are a match to TRBD1. The CDR3 consists of 15 residues. The V gene's germline CDR1 is GTSNPN and CDR2 SVGIG (reference sequence). V gave up 2 bases and J gave up 5 bases; unmatched junction bases: 10. The CDR3 coding sequence is TGTGCCTGGAGTCCAACCGGGACAGGCAGCGAGACCCAGTACTTC. The encoded protein is CAWSPTGTGSETQYF.

The chain couples TRBV6-4 to TRBJ2-3, with 9 bases that match TRBD1. This CDR3 region has 16 residues. V dropped 4 bases and J dropped 3; count of bases not matched to a gene: 8. The V gene's germline CDR1 is MRHNA and CDR2 SNTAGT. The DNA of the CDR3 is TGTGCCAGCAGTGCCCCCCCGGGACAGGGTACAGATACGCAGTATTTT. Translated: CASSAPPGQGTDTQYF.

The CDR3 DNA follows: TGCAGTGCTAGTCAGCGTTTTGATCAGCCCCAGCATTTT. The encoded protein is CSASQRFDQPQHF. The chain uses TRBV20-1 and TRBJ1-5; D gene unclear. Trimming stripped 3 bases from V and 5 bases from J, with 11 bases between. The CDR3 sequence is 13 residues long. CDR1 is DFQATT and CDR2 is SNEGSKA in the germline V gene (reference sequence).